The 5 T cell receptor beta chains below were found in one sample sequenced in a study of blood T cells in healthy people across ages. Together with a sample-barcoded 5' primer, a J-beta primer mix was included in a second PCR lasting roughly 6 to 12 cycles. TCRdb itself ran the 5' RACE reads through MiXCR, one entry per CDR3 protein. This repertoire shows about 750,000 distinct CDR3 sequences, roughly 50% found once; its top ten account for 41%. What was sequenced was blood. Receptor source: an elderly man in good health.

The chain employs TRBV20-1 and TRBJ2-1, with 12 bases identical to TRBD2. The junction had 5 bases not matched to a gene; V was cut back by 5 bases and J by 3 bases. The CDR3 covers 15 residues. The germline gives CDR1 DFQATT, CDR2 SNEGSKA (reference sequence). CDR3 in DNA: TGCAGTGCTGAAGGGACTAGCGGGTACTACAATGAGCAGTTCTTC. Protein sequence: CSAEGTSGYYNEQFF.

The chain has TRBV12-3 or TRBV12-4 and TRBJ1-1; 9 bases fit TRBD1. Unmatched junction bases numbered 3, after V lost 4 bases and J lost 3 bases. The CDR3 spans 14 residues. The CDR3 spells CASSSRDRDTEAFF. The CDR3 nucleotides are TGTGCCAGCAGTTCTCGGGACAGGGACACTGAAGCTTTCTTT.

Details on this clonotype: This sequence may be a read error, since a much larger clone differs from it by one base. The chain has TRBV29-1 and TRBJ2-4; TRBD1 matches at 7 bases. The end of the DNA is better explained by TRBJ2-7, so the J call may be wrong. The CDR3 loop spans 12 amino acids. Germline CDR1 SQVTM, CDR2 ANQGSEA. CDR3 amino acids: CSGATGTHEQYF. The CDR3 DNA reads TGCAGCGGAGCGACAGGGACGCACGAGCAGTACTTC.

Written as DNA, the CDR3 is TGTGCCAGCAGCACTTCTAGCGGGAGGGGTTTTGCCGAGCAGTACTTC. Translating gives CASSTSSGRGFAEQYF. The genes are TRBV9 and TRBJ2-4; 12 bases map to TRBD2. Near its end, the DNA agrees better with TRBJ2-7, so the J call may be wrong. The CDR3 has 16 amino acids. Per germline, CDR1 SGDLS and CDR2 YYNGEE.

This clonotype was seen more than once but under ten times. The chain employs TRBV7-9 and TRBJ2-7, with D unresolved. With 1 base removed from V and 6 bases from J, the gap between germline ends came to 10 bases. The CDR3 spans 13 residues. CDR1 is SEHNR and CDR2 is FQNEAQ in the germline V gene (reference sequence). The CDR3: CASSLELVSEQYF. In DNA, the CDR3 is TGTGCCAGCAGCTTAGAGCTGGTCTCCGAGCAGTACTTC.